This T cell receptor beta chain was recovered during a study of T cell repertoires in cytomegalovirus infection. Study at large: In public TCR beta signatures, there were indications of both CMV infection and matching HLA type. Study-wide findings and caveats: CMV-specific TCR beta clonotypes restricted by HLA-C were the ones dominating the ex vivo response. Individuals carrying CMV plus the relevant HLA were identified by cumulative frequency of public TCR beta families.

In this sample, this clonotype turned up many times. Antigen specificity is unknown. CDR1 and CDR2 (germline): DFQATT, SNEGSKA (reference sequence). The CDR3 runs to 14 residues. V dropped 6 bases and J dropped 1; count of bases not matched to a gene: 6. TCRdb fed the reads into MiXCR, producing one record per CDR3 protein. The sample lists around 130,000 distinct CDR3 sequences; 8% to 9% were seen once. The origin of this receptor is a human donor in good health (CMV status not recorded). Some clones in this sample may be carry-over from other donors' samples. What was sequenced was PBMCs. V usage is TRBV20-1 and J usage is TRBJ2-5; TRBD1 matches at 9 bases. CDR3 sequence reads: CSAQQGALQETQYF. CDR3 sequence (DNA): TGCAGTGCCCAACAGGGGGCCCTCCAAGAGACCCAGTACTTC.